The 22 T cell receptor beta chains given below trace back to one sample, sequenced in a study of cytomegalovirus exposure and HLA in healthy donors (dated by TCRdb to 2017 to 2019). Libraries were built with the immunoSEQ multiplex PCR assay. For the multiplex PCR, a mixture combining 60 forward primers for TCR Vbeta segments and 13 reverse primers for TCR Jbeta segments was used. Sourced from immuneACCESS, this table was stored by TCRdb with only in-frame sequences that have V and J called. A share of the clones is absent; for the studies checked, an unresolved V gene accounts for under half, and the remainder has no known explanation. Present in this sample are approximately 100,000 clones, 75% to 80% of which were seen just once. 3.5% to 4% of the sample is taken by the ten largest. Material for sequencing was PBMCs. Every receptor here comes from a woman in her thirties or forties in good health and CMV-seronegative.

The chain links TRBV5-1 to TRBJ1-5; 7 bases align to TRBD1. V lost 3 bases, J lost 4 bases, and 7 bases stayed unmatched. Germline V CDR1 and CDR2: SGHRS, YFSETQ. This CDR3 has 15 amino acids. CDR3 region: CASSWDGQVNQPQHF. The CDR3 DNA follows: TGCGCCAGCAGCTGGGACGGACAGGTTAATCAGCCCCAGCATTTT. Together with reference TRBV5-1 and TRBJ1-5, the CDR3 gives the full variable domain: KAGVTQTPRYLIKTRGQQVTLSCSPISGHRSVSWYQQTPGQGLQFLFEYFSETQRNKGNFPGRFSGRQFSNSRSEMNVSTLELGDSALYLCASSWDGQVNQPQHFGDGTRLSIL.

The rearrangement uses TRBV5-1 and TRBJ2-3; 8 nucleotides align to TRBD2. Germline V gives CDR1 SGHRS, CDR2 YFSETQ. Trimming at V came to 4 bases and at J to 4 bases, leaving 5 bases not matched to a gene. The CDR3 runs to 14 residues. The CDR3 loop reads CASSELAEADTQYF. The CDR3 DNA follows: TGCGCCAGCAGCGAACTAGCGGAAGCAGATACGCAGTATTTT.

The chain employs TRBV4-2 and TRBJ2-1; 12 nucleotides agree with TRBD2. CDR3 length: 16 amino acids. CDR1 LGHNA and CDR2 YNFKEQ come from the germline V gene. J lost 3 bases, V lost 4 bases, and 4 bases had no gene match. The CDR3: CASSLRTSGDYNEQFF. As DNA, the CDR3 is TGTGCCAGCAGCCTACGGACTAGCGGGGACTACAATGAGCAGTTCTTC.

This chain's CDR3 is CASSYDRKNQPQHF. DNA of the CDR3: TGTGCCAGCAGTTACGACAGGAAAAATCAGCCCCAGCATTTT. This chain connects TRBV6-5 to TRBJ1-5; D perhaps matches TRBD1 (6 bases). Germline V lookup: CDR1 MNHEY, CDR2 SVGAGI. The V gene lost 2 bases and the J gene lost 4 bases, with 9 bases spanning the gap. The CDR3 totals 14 residues.

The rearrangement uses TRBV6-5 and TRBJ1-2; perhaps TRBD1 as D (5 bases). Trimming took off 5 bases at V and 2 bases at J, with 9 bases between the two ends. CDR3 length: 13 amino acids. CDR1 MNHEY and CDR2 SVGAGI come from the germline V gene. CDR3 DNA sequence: TGTGCCAGCAGTAAGGACAAAAACTATGGCTACACCTTC. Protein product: CASSKDKNYGYTF.

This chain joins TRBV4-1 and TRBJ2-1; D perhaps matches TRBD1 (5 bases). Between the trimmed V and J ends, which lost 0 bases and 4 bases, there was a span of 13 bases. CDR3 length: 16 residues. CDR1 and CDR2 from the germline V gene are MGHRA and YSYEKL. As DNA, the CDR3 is TGCGCCAGCAGCCAAGAGGGGCGCTTTGGGTACAATGAGCAGTTCTTC. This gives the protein CASSQEGRFGYNEQFF.

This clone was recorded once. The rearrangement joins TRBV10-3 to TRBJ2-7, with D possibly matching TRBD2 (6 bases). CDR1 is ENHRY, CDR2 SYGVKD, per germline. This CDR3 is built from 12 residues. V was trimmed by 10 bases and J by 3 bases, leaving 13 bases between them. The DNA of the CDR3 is TGTGCCACGGGGGAGTGGGGCTACGAGCAGTACTTC. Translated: CATGEWGYEQYF.

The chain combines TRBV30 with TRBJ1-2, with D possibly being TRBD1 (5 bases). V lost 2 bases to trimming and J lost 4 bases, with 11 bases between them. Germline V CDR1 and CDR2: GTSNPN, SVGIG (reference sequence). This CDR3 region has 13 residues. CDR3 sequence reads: CAWSPQGLYGYTF. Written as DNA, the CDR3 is TGTGCCTGGAGTCCGCAGGGCCTCTATGGCTACACCTTC.

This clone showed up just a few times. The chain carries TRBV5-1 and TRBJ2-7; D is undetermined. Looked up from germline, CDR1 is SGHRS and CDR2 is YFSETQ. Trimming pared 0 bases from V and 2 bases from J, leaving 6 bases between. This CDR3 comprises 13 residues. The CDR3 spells CASSLDSAYEQYF. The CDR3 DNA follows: TGCGCCAGCAGCTTGGACAGTGCCTACGAGCAGTACTTC.

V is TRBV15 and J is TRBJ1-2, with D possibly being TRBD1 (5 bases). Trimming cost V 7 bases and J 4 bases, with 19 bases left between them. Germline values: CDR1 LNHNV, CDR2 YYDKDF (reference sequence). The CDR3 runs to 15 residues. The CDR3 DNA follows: TGTGCCACCAACCGAGGAGGGGACCGAGCCTATGGCTACACCTTC. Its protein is CATNRGGDRAYGYTF.

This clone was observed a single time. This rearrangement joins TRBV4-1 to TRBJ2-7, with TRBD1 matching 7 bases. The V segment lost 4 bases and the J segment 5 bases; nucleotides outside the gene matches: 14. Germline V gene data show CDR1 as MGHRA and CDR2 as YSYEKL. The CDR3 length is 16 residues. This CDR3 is CASSPSRAQGRDEQYF. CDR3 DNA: TGCGCCAGCAGCCCCTCAAGGGCACAGGGGCGCGACGAGCAGTACTTC.

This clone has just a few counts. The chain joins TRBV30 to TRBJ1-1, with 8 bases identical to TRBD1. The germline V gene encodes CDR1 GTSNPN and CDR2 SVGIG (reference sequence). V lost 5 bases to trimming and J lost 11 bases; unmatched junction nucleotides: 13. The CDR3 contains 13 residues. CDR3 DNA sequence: TGTGCCTGGTCCGGGCAGGGGGCTTCAAGTGCTTTCTTT. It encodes CAWSGQGASSAFF.

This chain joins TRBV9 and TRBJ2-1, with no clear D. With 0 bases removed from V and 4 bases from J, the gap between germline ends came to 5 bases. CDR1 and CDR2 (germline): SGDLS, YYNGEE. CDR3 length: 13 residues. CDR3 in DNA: TGTGCCAGCAGCGTAGACTTGTACAATGAGCAGTTCTTC. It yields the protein CASSVDLYNEQFF.

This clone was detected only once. The CDR3 coding sequence is TGTGCCAGCAGCGGCCCGACCCGGGACAGGCAATCCAATGAGCAGTTCTTC. Amino acids: CASSGPTRDRQSNEQFF. The rearrangement links TRBV9 to TRBJ2-1; 8 nucleotides align to TRBD1. The CDR3 is 17 residues long. The V gene end was trimmed by 3 bases and the J gene end by 6 bases; junction bases not matched to a gene: 14. From germline, CDR1 is SGDLS and CDR2 YYNGEE. Together with reference TRBV9 and TRBJ2-1, the CDR3 gives the full variable domain: DSGVTQTPKHLITATGQRVTLRCSPRSGDLSVYWYQQSLDQGLQFLIQYYNGEERAKGNILERFSAQQFPDLHSELNLSSLELGDSALYFCASSGPTRDRQSNEQFFGPGTRLTVL.

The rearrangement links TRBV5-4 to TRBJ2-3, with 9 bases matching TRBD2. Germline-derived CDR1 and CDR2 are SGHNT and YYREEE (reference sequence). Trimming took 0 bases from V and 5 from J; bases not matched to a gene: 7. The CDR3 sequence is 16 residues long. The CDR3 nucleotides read TGTGCCAGCAGCTTGGCGGCGCGGGGGGGGAGAGATACGCAGTATTTT. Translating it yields CASSLAARGGRDTQYF. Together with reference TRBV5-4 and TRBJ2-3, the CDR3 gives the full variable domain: ETGVTQSPTHLIKTRGQQVTLRCSSQSGHNTVSWYQQALGQGPQFIFQYYREEENGRGNFPPRFSGLQFPNYSSELNVNALELDDSALYLCASSLAARGGRDTQYFGPGTRLTVL.

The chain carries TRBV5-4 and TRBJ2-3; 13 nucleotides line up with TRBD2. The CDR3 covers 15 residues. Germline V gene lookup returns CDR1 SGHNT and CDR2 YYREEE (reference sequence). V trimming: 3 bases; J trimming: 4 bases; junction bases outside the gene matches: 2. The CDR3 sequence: CASSSGLAGADTQYF. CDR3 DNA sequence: TGTGCCAGCAGCTCCGGACTAGCGGGGGCAGATACGCAGTATTTT.

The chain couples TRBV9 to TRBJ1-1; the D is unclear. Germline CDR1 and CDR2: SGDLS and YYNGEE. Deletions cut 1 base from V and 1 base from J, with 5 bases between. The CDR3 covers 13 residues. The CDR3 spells CASSVYKNTEAFF. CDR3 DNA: TGTGCCAGCAGCGTATACAAGAACACTGAAGCTTTCTTT.

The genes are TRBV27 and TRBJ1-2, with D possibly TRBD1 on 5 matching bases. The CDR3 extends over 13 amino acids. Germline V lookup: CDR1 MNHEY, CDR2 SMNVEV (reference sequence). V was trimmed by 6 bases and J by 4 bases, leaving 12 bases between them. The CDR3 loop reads CASSADRRYGYTF. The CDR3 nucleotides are TGTGCCAGCAGCGCTGACAGACGCTATGGCTACACCTTC.

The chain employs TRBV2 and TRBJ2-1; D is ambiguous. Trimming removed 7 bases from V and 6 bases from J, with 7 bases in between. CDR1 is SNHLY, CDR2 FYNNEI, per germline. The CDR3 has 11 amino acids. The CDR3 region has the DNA TGTGCCAGCACTCCCCTCAATGAGCAGTTCTTC. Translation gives CASTPLNEQFF. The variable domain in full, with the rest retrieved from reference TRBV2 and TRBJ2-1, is EPEVTQTPSHQVTQMGQEVILRCVPISNHLYFYWYRQILGQKVEFLVSFYNNEISEKSEIFDDQFSVERPDGSNFTLKIRSTKLEDSAMYFCASTPLNEQFFGPGTRLTVL.

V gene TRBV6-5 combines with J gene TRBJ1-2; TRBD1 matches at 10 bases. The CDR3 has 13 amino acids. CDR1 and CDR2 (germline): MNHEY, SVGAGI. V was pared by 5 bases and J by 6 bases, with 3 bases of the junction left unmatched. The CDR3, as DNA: TGTGCCAGCAGTCGACAGGGGGCGAATGGCTACACCTTC. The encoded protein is CASSRQGANGYTF.

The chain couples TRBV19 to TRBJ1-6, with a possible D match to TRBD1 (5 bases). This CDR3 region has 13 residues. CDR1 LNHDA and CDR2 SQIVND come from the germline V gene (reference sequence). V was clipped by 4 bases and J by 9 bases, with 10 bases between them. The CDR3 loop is CASSTGYGSPLHF. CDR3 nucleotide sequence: TGTGCCAGTAGTACAGGGTATGGTTCACCCCTCCACTTT.

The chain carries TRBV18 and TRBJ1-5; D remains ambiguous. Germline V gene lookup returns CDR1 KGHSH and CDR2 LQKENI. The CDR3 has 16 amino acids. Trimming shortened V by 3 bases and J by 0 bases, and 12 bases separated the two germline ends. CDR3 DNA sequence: TGTGCCAGCTCACCTACCACAGACTATAGCAATCAGCCCCAGCATTTT. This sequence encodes CASSPTTDYSNQPQHF.